A selection of T cell receptor beta chains follows, all from one sample in a study of T cell repertoires in cytomegalovirus infection. From the reads, TCRdb called clonotypes with MiXCR, one entry per CDR3 protein. This table has a few hundred thousand distinct CDR3 sequences, more than 25% appearing once. Sequenced sample: PBMCs. All receptors come from a human donor in good health (CMV status not recorded). Some clones in this sample may be carry-over from other donors' samples. The CDR3 runs from the conserved cysteine through the conserved F or W. A D gene is named only where the DNA matches it firmly. Only some rows state a clone size, as once, few, many or a class for expanded clones.

.,TRBJ2-1,TRBV6-1,many,TGTGCCAGCGTAGAACGCAAAAACAATGAGCAGTTCTTC,CASVERKNNEQFF
.,TRBJ1-2,TRBV30,.,TGTGCCTGGAGCCGGGACGGTTCCTCCTATGGCTACACCTTC,CAWSRDGSSYGYTF
TRBD1,TRBJ1-2,TRBV7-9,few,TGTGCCAGCAGCTTAATGAGACAGGGCTATGGCTACACCTTC,CASSLMRQGYGYTF
.,TRBJ2-7,TRBV10-3,.,TGTGCCATCCAAAGGGCCGTAACCTACGAGCAGTACTTC,CAIQRAVTYEQYF
TRBD2,TRBJ2-7,TRBV7-8,.,TGTGCCAGCAGCTTATTCGGTAGACTAGCGGGAACCTCCTACGAGCAGTACTTC,CASSLFGRLAGTSYEQYF
.,TRBJ1-5,TRBV7-2,few,TGTGCCAGCAGCTCCTTTGGGCAGCCCCAGCATTTT,CASSSFGQPQHF
.,TRBJ1-1,TRBV11-2,.,TGTGCCAGCAGCTTAGTAAAGAAGAACACTGAAGCTTTCTTT,CASSLVKKNTEAFF
.,TRBJ2-3,TRBV7-2,many,TGTGCCAGCAGCTTACTGGGGGCTAGCACAGATACGCAGTATTTT,CASSLLGASTDTQYF
.,TRBJ1-1,TRBV2,.,TGTGCCAGCAGTGAAAAGGATTTAACCCATGAAGCTTTCTTT,CASSEKDLTHEAFF
TRBD2,TRBJ2-7,TRBV7-8,.,TGTGCCAGCAGCGTAGATAGCGGGACCTACGAGCAGTACTTC,CASSVDSGTYEQYF
.,TRBJ1-1,TRBV28,.,TGTGCCAGCAGTTTCGAGATCGATAGAGGGGGAATGAACACTGAAGCTTTCTTT,CASSFEIDRGGMNTEAFF
.,TRBJ1-1,TRBV18,.,TGTGCCAGCTCACCAAAACAGGCAAACACTGAAGCTTTCTTT,CASSPKQANTEAFF